This TCR beta chain was found in a study of human T cells and chemical hapten exposure (dated by TCRdb to about 2021). Context from the whole study: For sensitization, 2% DPC in acetone was applied to an approximately 2 cm by approximately 2 cm area of upper inner arm skin. Patch testing was done on the upper back using Finn chambers containing 0.01% DPC, and results were scored after 6 days according to International Contact Dermatitis Research Group standards. Peripheral blood TCR repertoire changes were tracked in vivo in alopecia patients during primary and secondary sensitization to the hapten diphenylcyclopropenone (DPC). Blood samples were taken from patients before sensitization (week 0) and then at 2, 6 and about 24 weeks after DPC sensitization. For TCR sequencing, blood came from 25 to 35 alopecia patients at anywhere from one to four time points (pre-sensitization, 2, 6 and 24 weeks). The mostly female patient cohort included alopecia areata with under or over 50% scalp involvement, alopecia totalis and alopecia universalis. Libraries were pooled for sequencing, and variation in per-sample TCR yields was attributed mainly to small differences in library volumes within the pool. Patients additionally received weekly therapeutic DPC doses to the scalp throughout the approximately 25-week study period.

Library creation used RACE. Reads for this sample came from a NextSeq 500. During library preparation, unique molecular identifiers were attached to individual cDNA molecules so that TCRs could be counted in a quantitative, reproducible way. For every blood RNA sample, sequencing covered both the TCR alpha and TCR beta chains. The published analysis was carried out like this. Samples had a median of about 96,000 TCRs, with a range from roughly 23,224 to 700,000. V, J and CDR3 annotation of the TCR reads was carried out using the Decombinator software suite. To make PS versus PT1 abundance plots, every sample was subsampled to the same number of TCRs (28,000). TCRs were defined as expanded if absent before sensitization and observed at least eight times at the 2-week time point. The public sequencing data were trimmed at Q25 with fastp and processed into clonotypes with MiXCR by TCRdb, which kept only in-frame beta chains. A single entry per CDR3 protein holds the most common genes and DNA from its merged rows. The authors' filters were not applied to this entry. The sample table shows fewer than 300,000 distinct CDR3 sequences, and roughly 7.4% are seen once. 0.9% to 1.5% of the sample is taken by the ten largest.

This clonotype was recorded a few times. Its recognized antigen is unknown. Base qualities are not provided; no much larger clone lies one nucleotide away. CDR1 and CDR2 (SGHTA, FQGNSA) derive from the germline V gene. The CDR3 spans 13 residues, from the cysteine through the phenylalanine. The only DNA kept is the CDR3, 39 bases in frame from the first base. V was cut back by 1 base and J by 6 bases, leaving a gap of 9 bases between them. Explained via the paper, the time point label denotes: pre-sensitization, week 0. Per the publication, the treatment or condition label means: therapeutic diphenylcyclopropenone sensitization with weekly scalp DPC. Blood at each patch-test visit was drawn before the patch test was applied. To be eligible, patients had to be aged 18 to 70, diagnosed with alopecia and judged suitable for DPC therapy, while pregnant patients were excluded. Total RNA was extracted from unfractionated whole blood collected in Tempus Blood RNA tubes.

What the study reported, not specific to this receptor: Significantly more large CDR3 similarity clusters were formed by expanded TCRs than by pre-sensitization or healthy control sets, consistent with antigen-driven responses. Because every patient had alopecia, a presumed autoimmune disease, the patients' immune response might differ from that of healthy individuals. A positive correlation was found between the number of PT1 expanded TCRs and patch test score, with significance reached at thresholds 8, 16 and 32 but not 4. Repeated subsampling changed both the strength of the expansion versus patch-test correlation and the threshold at which the correlation became significant. DPC sensitization did not change the number of TCRs with a frequency above 1 in 1000, and there was no evidence of changes in global repertoire structure.

The chain is encoded by TRBV7-2 joined to TRBJ1-1, with no D gene named confidently. The TCR originated in a man aged 18 to 35 with alopecia areata. Some clones in this sample may be carry-over from other donors' samples. Sequencing was performed on whole blood, taken in connection with sensitization to the hapten diphenylcyclopropenone (DPC). CDR3 loop: CASSLVGIAEAFF. The bases read TGTGCCAGCAGCTTAGTAGGGATCGCTGAAGCTTTCTTT.